The next 32 T cell receptor beta chains were all read from a single sample in a study of T cells after posttransplantation cyclophosphamide. The repertoire was sequenced with immunoSEQ multiplex PCR; TCRdb's copy has only in-frame clones and lacks some. The table lists 45,000 to 65,000 clones, 90% to 95% of them singletons. The material sequenced was PBMCs. The source of these receptors is a young woman in good health and a related stem cell transplant donor.

This clone was seen just once. This chain joins TRBV5-1 and TRBJ2-1, with 10 bases lining up with TRBD2. This CDR3 region has 16 residues. V shed 5 bases, J shed 3 bases, and the junction held 8 bases outside the gene matches. In germline, CDR1 is SGHRS, CDR2 YFSETQ. The CDR3 region has the DNA TGCGCCAGCAGAGAAGCGGGGGGGTCGGGCTACAATGAGCAGTTCTTC. Translating gives CASREAGGSGYNEQFF.

The chain has TRBV18 and TRBJ1-1, with 9 bases identical to TRBD1. The V and J ends lost 4 bases and 7 bases, in that order; junction bases with no gene match: 4. There are 13 residues in the CDR3. From germline, CDR1 is KGHSH and CDR2 LQKENI. The CDR3 sequence: CASSQRQGDEAFF. Written as DNA, the CDR3 is TGTGCCAGCTCACAAAGACAGGGGGATGAAGCTTTCTTT.

As DNA, the CDR3 is TGTGCCAGCAGAAGGAGCGGGGGGTCAGGCGAGCAGTACTTC. Its translation is CASRRSGGSGEQYF. This rearrangement joins TRBV28 to TRBJ2-7; 9 positions agree with TRBD2. This CDR3 is built from 14 residues. Germline CDR1 is MDHEN and CDR2 is SYDVKM. Unmatched junction bases numbered 9, after V lost 6 bases and J lost 6 bases.

The V call is TRBV28, the J call TRBJ2-7, with a weak D call TRBD2 (5 bases). Per germline, CDR1 MDHEN and CDR2 SYDVKM. Trimming took off 2 bases at V and 3 bases at J, with 14 bases between the two ends. The CDR3 extends over 15 amino acids. CDR3 protein: CASSLGGGVIYEQYF. The CDR3 DNA reads TGTGCCAGCAGTTTAGGCGGAGGAGTAATCTACGAGCAGTACTTC.

The chain carries TRBV7-9 and TRBJ1-1; D is unresolved. Germline CDR1 reads SEHNR; CDR2 reads FQNEAQ (reference sequence). Trimming took 3 bases from V and 6 from J, leaving 17 bases between them. The CDR3 is 15 amino acids. CDR3 DNA sequence: TGTGCCAGCAGCTTTTCCGGGGTAGGCCACGCTGAAGCTTTCTTT. Translated, it gives CASSFSGVGHAEAFF.

This clone has a single count. CDR3 DNA sequence: TGCGCCAGCAGCTTGGTCCCTAGCGGGGGGGGGTACAATGAGCAGTTCTTC. Residues: CASSLVPSGGGYNEQFF. The rearrangement links TRBV5-1 to TRBJ2-1; TRBD2 aligns across 12 bases. V shed 0 bases and J 4 bases; nucleotides not matched to a gene: 5. The CDR3 is made up of 17 amino acids. Per the germline V gene, CDR1 is SGHRS and CDR2 is YFSETQ. Looking up the rest from reference TRBV5-1 and TRBJ2-1 gives the full variable domain: KAGVTQTPRYLIKTRGQQVTLSCSPISGHRSVSWYQQTPGQGLQFLFEYFSETQRNKGNFPGRFSGRQFSNSRSEMNVSTLELGDSALYLCASSLVPSGGGYNEQFFGPGTRLTVL.

The chain carries TRBV9 and TRBJ2-3; no reliable D call. This CDR3 is 13 amino acids long. The germline V gene encodes CDR1 SGDLS and CDR2 YYNGEE. The V and J ends lost 2 bases and 6 bases respectively, with 10 bases between them. CDR3 in amino acids: CASSVLFTDTQYF. Written as DNA, the CDR3 is TGTGCCAGCAGCGTTCTATTTACCGATACGCAGTATTTT.

The chain links TRBV11-1 to TRBJ1-4; TRBD1 matches 8 bases. V gave up 5 bases and J gave up 5 bases; unmatched junction bases: 10. This CDR3 has 16 amino acids. CDR1 SGHAT and CDR2 FQDESV come from the germline V gene (reference sequence). The CDR3 is CASSLRTTGVNEKLFF. The CDR3 DNA reads TGTGCCAGCAGCCTTCGCACGACAGGGGTGAATGAAAAACTGTTTTTT.

J is TRBJ2-7 and V is TRBV6-1, with a tentative D call TRBD2 (5 bases). The CDR3 runs to 13 residues. Germline CDR1 is MNHNS and CDR2 is SASEGT. Trimming took off 4 bases at V and 6 bases at J, with 13 bases between the two ends. CDR3 nucleotides: TGTGCCAGCAGTGCGGGCGCGGGTGGCGAGCAGTACTTC. Encoded protein: CASSAGAGGEQYF.

V is TRBV5-1 and J is TRBJ2-1; 14 positions match TRBD2. The CDR3 covers 18 residues. Germline values: CDR1 SGHRS, CDR2 YFSETQ. V shed 0 bases, J shed 2 bases, and the junction held 4 bases outside the gene matches. CDR3 in DNA: TGCGCCAGCAGCTTGGAGCGGACTAGCGGGGGGACCTACAATGAGCAGTTCTTC. It specifies CASSLERTSGGTYNEQFF.

The V gene is TRBV29-1, the J gene TRBJ1-1; 7 nucleotides align to TRBD1. This CDR3 has 12 amino acids. Germline V gene lookup returns CDR1 SQVTM and CDR2 ANQGSEA. J was trimmed by 5 bases and V by 3 bases; bases with no gene match: 3. The CDR3 loop reads CSVDAGGTEAFF. CDR3 sequence (DNA): TGCAGCGTTGATGCAGGGGGAACTGAAGCTTTCTTT.

The chain links TRBV7-3 to TRBJ2-1, with TRBD2 matching over 12 bases. CDR1 is SGHTA, CDR2 FQGTGA, per germline. Trimming cost V 6 bases and J 7 bases; bases outside gene matches: 1. CDR3 length: 13 residues. This chain's CDR3 is CASRTSGGNEQFF. CDR3 nucleotide sequence: TGTGCCAGCAGGACTAGCGGGGGAAATGAGCAGTTCTTC. The full variable domain, with the rest looked up from reference TRBV7-3 and TRBJ2-1, is GAGVSQTPSNKVTEKGKYVELRCDPISGHTALYWYRQSLGQGPEFLIYFQGTGAADDSGLPNDRFFAVRPEGSVSTLKIQRTERGDSAVYLCASRTSGGNEQFFGPGTRLTVL.

The rearrangement uses TRBV19 and TRBJ1-1; 8 bases align to TRBD1. Looked up from germline, CDR1 is LNHDA and CDR2 is SQIVND (reference sequence). This CDR3 is 16 amino acids long. V lost 5 bases to trimming and J lost 3 bases; unmatched junction nucleotides: 11. For the CDR3, the DNA is TGTGCCAGTAGTGGCCGGACAGGGTTAATGGACACTGAAGCTTTCTTT. This codes for CASSGRTGLMDTEAFF.

The V gene is TRBV6-6, the J gene TRBJ2-3, with D tentatively TRBD1 (6 bases). Germline assignment: CDR1 MNHNY and CDR2 SVGAGI (reference sequence). V shed 9 bases and J shed 0 bases, with 16 bases lying between them. The CDR3 is made up of 15 amino acids. For the CDR3, the DNA is TGTGCCAGTAGGGGTAGGGGGTCGAGCACAGATACGCAGTATTTT. Its protein product is CASRGRGSSTDTQYF.

The chain carries TRBV7-8 and TRBJ2-7; TRBD1 matches at 7 bases. The V segment lost 4 bases and the J segment 5 bases; nucleotides outside the gene matches: 2. The germline CDR1 and CDR2 sequences are SGHVS and FQNEAQ. There are 12 residues in the CDR3. CDR3 amino acids: CASSYDRDEQYF. The CDR3 DNA is TGTGCCAGCAGCTACGACAGGGACGAGCAGTACTTC.

The J gene is TRBJ2-7, the V gene TRBV7-2; 8 bases align to TRBD2. This CDR3 is built from 14 residues. With 5 bases clipped from V and 9 bases from J, the junction kept 12 bases outside the gene matches. Germline CDR1 is SGHTA and CDR2 is FQGNSA. CDR3 loop: CASSERLAKMGQYF. In DNA, the CDR3 is TGTGCCAGCAGCGAACGACTAGCGAAGATGGGGCAGTACTTC. The whole variable domain, filled in from reference TRBV7-2 and TRBJ2-7, reads GAGVSQSPSNKVTEKGKDVELRCDPISGHTALYWYRQSLGQGLEFLIYFQGNSAPDKSGLPSDRFSAERTGGSVSTLTIQRTQQEDSAVYLCASSERLAKMGQYFGPGTRLTVT.

This chain uses TRBV10-3 with TRBJ1-2, with 10 bases aligning to TRBD1. CDR3 length equals 13 residues. The germline V gene has CDR1 ENHRY and CDR2 SYGVKD. V shed 6 bases and J 6 bases; nucleotides not matched to a gene: 4. In DNA, the CDR3 is TGTGCCATCAGCAAGACAGGGGGCGATGGCTACACCTTC. Its protein product is CAISKTGGDGYTF.

V and J are TRBV19 and TRBJ2-7, with 7 bases identical to TRBD1. V shed 2 bases and J 5 bases; nucleotides not matched to a gene: 6. CDR1 and CDR2 from the germline V gene are LNHDA and SQIVND (reference sequence). The CDR3 spans 14 residues. CDR3 region: CASSITGDGNEQYF. The CDR3 nucleotides are TGTGCCAGTAGTATAACAGGGGATGGGAACGAGCAGTACTTC.

The genes are TRBV6-5 and TRBJ2-3; 8 bases match TRBD2. Germline CDR1 is MNHEY and CDR2 is SVGAGI. The CDR3 has 13 amino acids. Trimming took 7 bases from V and 5 from J; bases not matched to a gene: 5. CDR3 nucleotide sequence: TGTGCCAGCACTCGGGGGGGCCAAGATACGCAGTATTTT. Amino acid sequence: CASTRGGQDTQYF.

This sequence joins TRBV29-1 and TRBJ1-2, with 9 bases aligning to TRBD1. The CDR3 sequence is 12 residues long. The J segment lost 6 bases and the V segment lost 4 bases, leaving 3 bases of the junction unmatched. CDR1 and CDR2 from the germline V gene are SQVTM and ANQGSEA. The CDR3 loop reads CSVVGQGNGYTF. In DNA form, the CDR3 reads TGCAGCGTTGTCGGACAGGGGAATGGCTACACCTTC.

The CDR3 sequence is CASSSGTSDTQYF. The CDR3 bases are TGCGCCAGCAGCTCCGGGACTAGTGATACGCAGTATTTT. The V gene is TRBV5-1, the J gene TRBJ2-3; 8 nucleotides align to TRBD2. The CDR3 consists of 13 residues. V was clipped by 3 bases and J by 6 bases; unmatched bases: 3. The germline gives CDR1 SGHRS, CDR2 YFSETQ.

The rearrangement joins TRBV11-2 to TRBJ2-2; 9 nucleotides agree with TRBD2. The germline CDR1 and CDR2 sequences are SGHAT and FQNNGV. Trimming took 5 bases from V and 0 from J; bases not matched to a gene: 4. This CDR3 spans 16 amino acids. The CDR3 region has the DNA TGTGCCAGCAGCCCCCTAGCGGGGACGAACACCGGGGAGCTGTTTTTT. Translation: CASSPLAGTNTGELFF.

The chain combines TRBV7-2 with TRBJ2-7; possible D gene TRBD1, 6 bases. The CDR3 extends over 14 amino acids. Germline V gene sequence: CDR1 SGHTA, CDR2 FQGNSA. Trimming cost V 8 bases and J 0 bases, with 14 bases left between them. CDR3 bases: TGTGCCAGCTCCGGGACACTTAGCTCCTACGAGCAGTACTTC. Translation: CASSGTLSSYEQYF.

This chain joins TRBV9 and TRBJ1-2; D not resolved. Between the trimmed V and J ends, which lost 3 bases and 6 bases, there was a span of 9 bases. Germline V gene data show CDR1 as SGDLS and CDR2 as YYNGEE. This CDR3 has 12 amino acids. The CDR3 sequence is CASSDRANGYTF. In nucleotides, the CDR3 is TGTGCCAGCAGCGACCGAGCAAATGGCTACACCTTC.

The J gene is TRBJ1-2, the V gene TRBV11-2; possibly TRBD1 for D (6 bases). V lost 4 bases to trimming and J lost 5 bases, with 14 bases between them. Per the germline V gene, CDR1 is SGHAT and CDR2 is FQNNGV. The CDR3 length is 14 residues. CDR3 loop: CASSSRGGKYGYTF. CDR3 DNA: TGTGCCAGCAGCTCCAGGGGTGGAAAGTATGGCTACACCTTC.

The CDR3 nucleotides read TGTGCCAGCACCCCCCGAGGGTGGGACATTCAGTACTTC. It yields the protein CASTPRGWDIQYF. The chain joins TRBV28 to TRBJ2-4; D is possibly TRBD2 (5 bases). The CDR3 consists of 13 residues. The V gene's germline CDR1 is MDHEN and CDR2 SYDVKM. Trimming removed 7 bases at V and 8 bases at J, with 15 bases between.

This chain joins TRBV5-4 and TRBJ2-3, with D possibly being TRBD1 (6 bases). There are 16 residues in the CDR3. Germline CDR1 SGHNT, CDR2 YYREEE (reference sequence). V gave up 0 bases and J gave up 0 bases, with 11 bases separating them. CDR3 region: CASSLARGRSTDTQYF. The CDR3, as DNA: TGTGCCAGCAGCTTGGCCAGGGGACGCAGCACAGATACGCAGTATTTT.

This chain's CDR3 is CASSPQGEAFF. DNA of the CDR3: TGTGCCAGCAGCCCACAGGGTGAAGCTTTCTTT. The rearrangement uses TRBV11-2 and TRBJ1-1; tentative D call: TRBD1 (6 bases). The CDR3 runs to 11 residues. V was cut by 5 bases and J by 7 bases, with 8 bases left in between. Germline CDR1 reads SGHAT; CDR2 reads FQNNGV.

The chain recombines TRBV19 with TRBJ1-1, with D perhaps TRBD1 (6 bases). Germline assignment: CDR1 LNHDA and CDR2 SQIVND (reference sequence). This CDR3 comprises 12 residues. Trimming removed 7 bases from V and 6 bases from J, with 12 bases in between. The CDR3 region is CASKRGASEAFF. The CDR3 DNA follows: TGTGCCAGTAAACGGGGGGCCTCTGAAGCTTTCTTT.

The rearrangement joins TRBV5-6 to TRBJ1-6; 7 bases map to TRBD1. CDR1 is SGHDT and CDR2 is YYEEEE in the germline V gene. The CDR3 covers 15 residues. V shed 3 bases, J shed 5 bases, and the junction held 5 bases outside the gene matches. CDR3 DNA sequence: TGTGCCAGCAGCTCAATCACAGGGGATAATTCACCCCTCCACTTT. Its protein product is CASSSITGDNSPLHF.

About this clone itself: Other DNA sequences in the same sample also yield this CDR3. V and J are TRBV5-1 and TRBJ1-1, with D hard to call. V was trimmed by 6 bases and J by 7 bases, leaving 16 bases between them. This CDR3 has 13 residues. Germline CDR1 and CDR2: SGHRS and YFSETQ. The DNA of the CDR3 is TGCGCCAGCACCAGGACCGGCCGGGGTGAAGCTTTCTTT. Its translation is CASTRTGRGEAFF.

The chain combines TRBV5-1 with TRBJ1-1; D possibly corresponds to TRBD1 (6 bases). The V gene's germline CDR1 is SGHRS and CDR2 YFSETQ. The CDR3 spans 14 residues. V lost 3 bases and J lost 0, with 9 bases in between. The CDR3 spells CASSYGTMNTEAFF. CDR3 in DNA: TGCGCCAGCAGCTACGGGACAATGAACACTGAAGCTTTCTTT.